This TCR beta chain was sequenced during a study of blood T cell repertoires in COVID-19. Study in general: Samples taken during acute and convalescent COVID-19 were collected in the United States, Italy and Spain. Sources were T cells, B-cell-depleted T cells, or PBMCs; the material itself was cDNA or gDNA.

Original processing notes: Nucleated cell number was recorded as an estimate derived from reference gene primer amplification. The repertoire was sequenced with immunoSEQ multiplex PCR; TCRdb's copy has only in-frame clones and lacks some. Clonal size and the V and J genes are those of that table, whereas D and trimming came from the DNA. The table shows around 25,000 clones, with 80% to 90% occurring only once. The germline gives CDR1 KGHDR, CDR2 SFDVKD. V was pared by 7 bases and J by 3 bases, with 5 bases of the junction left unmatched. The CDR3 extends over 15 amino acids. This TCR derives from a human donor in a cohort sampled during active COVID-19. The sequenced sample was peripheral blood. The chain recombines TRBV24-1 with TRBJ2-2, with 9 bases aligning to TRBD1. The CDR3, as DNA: TGTGCCACCAGCCCGGGACAGGGCTACACCGGGGAGCTGTTTTTT. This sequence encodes CATSPGQGYTGELFF.